The rows below give T cell receptor beta chains drawn from one sample of a study of blood T cell repertoires in COVID-19. Sequencing was performed with immunoSEQ multiplex PCR; in TCRdb, only in-frame clones are kept and a portion is missing. The sample shows fewer than 80,000 clones, roughly 80% of them seen only once. Material: peripheral blood. The receptors stem from a woman aged 80 or over with acute or convalescent COVID-19. Each CDR3 is given with its conserved first and last residue. The D gene is left open where the match is weak. Clone size is shown for a subset of rows, as once, few, many or a class of expanded clone.

v_gene,abundance,j_gene,d_gene,CDR3aa,CDR3nt
TRBV14,-,TRBJ2-2,TRBD1,CASAGAGGYTGELFF,TGTGCCAGCGCTGGGGCAGGGGGCTACACCGGGGAGCTGTTTTTT
TRBV7-9,once,TRBJ1-1,-,CASSLYSQGNTEAFF,TGTGCCAGCAGCCTATATAGCCAGGGGAACACTGAAGCTTTCTTT
TRBV19,few,TRBJ2-2,TRBD1,CASAGQANTGELFF,TGTGCCAGTGCGGGACAGGCGAACACCGGGGAGCTGTTTTTT
TRBV5-6,-,TRBJ2-2,-,CASSPWGGPFTGELFF,TGTGCCAGCAGCCCTTGGGGGGGGCCTTTCACCGGGGAGCTGTTTTTT
TRBV6-5,-,TRBJ2-1,TRBD2,CASSYSRGGSYNEQFF,TGTGCCAGCAGTTACTCGCGGGGGGGCTCCTACAATGAGCAGTTCTTC
TRBV6-6,-,TRBJ1-6,TRBD1,CASTRSGLGQNNSPLHF,TGTGCCAGCACTCGAAGCGGGTTGGGACAGAACAATTCACCCCTCCACTTT
TRBV7-2,-,TRBJ2-3,TRBD2,CASSLEGLAGTDTQYF,TGTGCCAGCAGCTTAGAAGGACTAGCGGGCACAGATACGCAGTATTTT
TRBV19,-,TRBJ1-1,TRBD1,CASSTYRGSSDTEAFF,TGTGCCAGTAGTACCTACAGGGGGTCTTCTGACACTGAAGCTTTCTTT
TRBV11-3,-,TRBJ2-3,TRBD1,CASSSIRGTTDTQYF,TGTGCCAGCAGCTCCATCAGGGGGACCACAGATACGCAGTATTTT
TRBV2,-,TRBJ1-2,TRBD1,CASSGTGSSNYGYTF,TGTGCCAGCAGTGGGACAGGGTCCTCTAACTATGGCTACACCTTC
TRBV5-6,-,TRBJ1-3,TRBD1,CASSLPGGSGNTIYF,TGTGCCAGCAGCTTGCCAGGGGGCTCTGGAAACACCATATATTTT
TRBV9,-,TRBJ1-2,TRBD1,CASSEGQDYGYTF,TGTGCCAGCAGCGAGGGACAGGACTATGGCTACACCTTC
TRBV7-2,-,TRBJ1-4,TRBD1,CTSSLEGGTGWEKLFF,TGTACCAGCAGCTTAGAAGGCGGGACAGGGTGGGAAAAACTGTTTTTT
TRBV5-4,-,TRBJ1-1,-,CASSLEQMNTEAFF,TGTGCCAGCAGCTTGGAACAAATGAACACTGAAGCTTTCTTT
TRBV27,-,TRBJ2-1,-,CASSRTFDTGSSYNEQFF,TGTGCCAGCAGCCGCACCTTCGATACAGGAAGCTCCTACAATGAGCAGTTCTTC
TRBV6-1,-,TRBJ1-2,-,CASSERGGNYGYTF,TGTGCCAGCAGTGAACGGGGGGGCAACTATGGCTACACCTTC
TRBV19,-,TRBJ1-4,TRBD1,CASSIRGGGTNEKLFF,TGTGCCAGTAGTATACGTGGAGGGGGCACTAATGAAAAACTGTTTTTT
TRBV25-1,-,TRBJ1-4,TRBD1,CASSETRGRNEKLFF,TGTGCCAGCAGTGAAACAAGGGGGCGGAATGAAAAACTGTTTTTT
TRBV5-1,-,TRBJ1-3,-,CASSLEGVSGNTIYF,TGCGCCAGCAGCTTGGAAGGAGTCTCTGGAAACACCATATATTTT
TRBV6-5,-,TRBJ1-1,-,CASIQRQSTEAFF,TGTGCCAGCATCCAAAGACAGAGCACTGAAGCTTTCTTT
TRBV9,-,TRBJ2-1,TRBD1,CASSEDRASYNEQFF,TGTGCCAGCAGCGAGGACAGGGCGTCCTACAATGAGCAGTTCTTC
TRBV5-1,few,TRBJ1-6,TRBD1,CASSPTTGNYNSPLHF,TGCGCCAGCAGCCCGACGACAGGGAACTATAATTCACCCCTCCACTTT
TRBV9,-,TRBJ2-1,TRBD2,CASSVDSTSGGKYNEQFF,TGTGCCAGCAGCGTAGACTCCACTAGCGGGGGAAAGTACAATGAGCAGTTCTTC
TRBV12-2,-,TRBJ2-4,-,CASRLYRDRKGNIQYF,TGTGCAAGTCGCTTATATAGGGACAGGAAAGGAAACATTCAGTACTTC
TRBV5-4,-,TRBJ2-5,-,CASSLPVGEAETQYF,TGTGCCAGCAGCTTGCCCGTCGGGGAAGCGGAGACCCAGTACTTC
TRBV10-3,-,TRBJ2-7,-,CAIRYPGLGAEQYF,TGTGCCATCAGATATCCGGGACTCGGAGCCGAGCAGTACTTC
TRBV6-5,-,TRBJ2-7,-,CASSTQIKPSYEQYF,TGTGCCAGCAGTACACAGATCAAACCGTCCTACGAGCAGTACTTC
TRBV5-6,-,TRBJ1-6,TRBD1,CASSFRTGGSPLHF,TGTGCCAGCAGCTTTAGGACAGGGGGTTCACCCCTCCACTTT
TRBV10-3,-,TRBJ2-3,-,CAISSRQSSDTQYF,TGTGCCATCAGTTCCAGGCAGTCCTCAGATACGCAGTATTTT
TRBV7-9,-,TRBJ1-1,TRBD1,CASSTTGDTEAFF,TGTGCCAGCAGCACGACAGGGGACACTGAAGCTTTCTTT
TRBV9,few,TRBJ2-5,-,CASSPGAAYQETQYF,TGTGCCAGCAGCCCAGGGGCCGCTTACCAAGAGACCCAGTACTTC
TRBV6-6,-,TRBJ1-1,TRBD1,CASSYHRGNTEAFF,TGTGCCAGCAGTTACCACAGGGGGAACACTGAAGCTTTCTTT
TRBV3-1/TRBV3-2,-,TRBJ1-3,-,CASSPSGNTIYF,TGTGCCAGCAGCCCGTCGGGAAACACCATATATTTT
TRBV5-1,-,TRBJ2-7,-,CASSFVQGYEQYF,TGCGCCAGCAGCTTCGTACAGGGCTACGAGCAGTACTTC
TRBV5-1,-,TRBJ1-4,-,CASSPGLLEKLFF,TGCGCCAGCAGCCCCGGACTTTTAGAAAAACTGTTTTTT
TRBV7-9,-,TRBJ2-1,-,CASSLASGQEQFF,TGTGCCAGCAGCTTAGCGAGCGGGCAGGAGCAGTTCTTC
TRBV29-1,-,TRBJ2-5,TRBD2,CSVESSGGAGETQYF,TGCAGCGTAGAGAGTAGCGGGGGGGCGGGAGAGACCCAGTACTTC
TRBV5-1,-,TRBJ1-3,-,CASSLGGPNSGNTIYF,TGCGCCAGCAGCTTGGGCGGGCCTAACTCTGGAAACACCATATATTTT
TRBV19,-,TRBJ2-3,-,CASSIGSFVGAGTDTQYF,TGTGCCAGTAGTATAGGGTCTTTCGTGGGGGCGGGCACAGATACGCAGTATTTT
TRBV5-1,-,TRBJ1-5,TRBD1,CASSWGDREGNQPQHF,TGCGCCAGCAGCTGGGGGGACAGGGAGGGCAATCAGCCCCAGCATTTT
TRBV12-5,-,TRBJ1-1,-,CASGLVLGGNTEAFF,TGTGCTAGTGGTTTGGTGCTAGGGGGGAACACTGAAGCTTTCTTT